The 20 T cell receptor beta chains presented below share a single source sample, sequenced in a study of identical twins. Via MiXCR, TCRdb re-called the 5' RACE reads, giving one row per CDR3 protein. Here the sample spans a few hundred thousand distinct CDR3 sequences, approximately 5.9% being singletons. Separately, the same data were catalogued under a study of T cells expressing NK-cell markers.

Material: CD8+ T cells sorted from blood. Receptor source: a woman between 18 and 29 years old in good health.

This clonotype occurred a few times. The J gene is TRBJ1-1, the V gene TRBV6-6, with D unclear. Germline V gene lookup returns CDR1 MNHNY and CDR2 SVGAGI (reference sequence). The CDR3 has 12 residues. With 7 bases removed from V and 8 bases from J, the gap between germline ends came to 14 bases. The CDR3 DNA is TGTGCCAGCAAGGACCTCAAACCCGAAGCTTTCTTT. Translation gives CASKDLKPEAFF.

This clonotype was found a few times. The V gene is TRBV11-2, the J gene TRBJ1-6; a weak D match, TRBD1 (5 bases). CDR3 length equals 16 residues. V lost 3 bases to trimming and J lost 7 bases, with 16 bases between them. Germline CDR1 is SGHAT and CDR2 is FQNNGV. CDR3 DNA sequence: TGTGCCAGCAGCTTGGGCTCAGGGTTAAGGAATTCACCCCTCCACTTT. It yields the protein CASSLGSGLRNSPLHF.

This clonotype was detected only a few times. The genes are TRBV29-1 and TRBJ1-1; D remains unclear. V was shortened by 7 bases and J by 1 base, with 16 bases between the two germline ends. This CDR3 contains 14 residues. Germline V gene lookup returns CDR1 SQVTM and CDR2 ANQGSEA. The CDR3 reads CSAEGPPENTEAFF. CDR3 DNA: TGCAGCGCCGAAGGGCCCCCAGAGAACACTGAAGCTTTCTTT.

The V call is TRBV7-9, the J call TRBJ2-7, with a weak D call TRBD2 (6 bases). CDR1 and CDR2 from the germline V gene are SEHNR and FQNEAQ (reference sequence). Trimming pared 8 bases from V and 0 bases from J, leaving 8 bases between. The CDR3 totals 12 residues. CDR3 amino acids: CASGRSSYEQYF. The CDR3 DNA follows: TGTGCCAGCGGGAGGAGCTCCTACGAGCAGTACTTC.

The V and J genes are TRBV12-3 or TRBV12-4 and TRBJ1-1, with D uncertain. The CDR3 runs 9 residues. The V end lost 6 bases, the J end lost 8 bases, and 4 bases lay between the germline ends. The CDR3 DNA reads TGTGCCAGCAGCCGCGAAGCTTTCTTT. Its translation: CASSREAFF.

J is TRBJ1-2 and V is TRBV7-9, with no clear D. Germline CDR1 SEHNR, CDR2 FQNEAQ (reference sequence). The CDR3 runs to 15 residues. Trimming removed 1 base at V and 4 bases at J, with 13 bases between. The chain's CDR3 is CASSLGAGGVYGYTF. The CDR3 nucleotides are TGTGCCAGCAGCTTAGGGGCCGGCGGGGTCTATGGCTACACCTTC.

V gene TRBV27 combines with J gene TRBJ1-2; weak D call: TRBD1 (6 bases). The V end lost 7 bases, the J end lost 5 bases, and 20 bases lay between the germline ends. CDR1 MNHEY and CDR2 SMNVEV come from the germline V gene (reference sequence). There are 15 residues in the CDR3. The CDR3 nucleotides read TGTGCCAGCACTAGCTCGACACAGGGAAAGTATGGCTACACCTTC. Encoded protein: CASTSSTQGKYGYTF.

This clonotype has a handful of counts. V is TRBV13 and J is TRBJ1-2; D might be TRBD1 (5 bases). V was trimmed by 5 bases and J by 4 bases, leaving 23 bases between them. The CDR3 extends over 17 amino acids. Germline CDR1 and CDR2: PRHDT and FYEKMQ (reference sequence). CDR3 amino acids: CASSPLGGAGPAYGYTF. As DNA, the CDR3 is TGTGCCAGCAGCCCCCTTGGCGGCGCAGGGCCTGCCTATGGCTACACCTTC.

V is TRBV29-1 and J is TRBJ2-1; D is uncertain. The CDR3 runs to 11 residues. V was cut by 7 bases and J by 4 bases, with 8 bases left in between. Germline CDR1 and CDR2: SQVTM and ANQGSEA. The CDR3 here is CSAAEYNEQFF. CDR3 nucleotide sequence: TGCAGCGCTGCGGAGTACAATGAGCAGTTCTTC.

On this clonotype itself: Because the CDR3's place on the DNA is in doubt, the DNA is left out and the CDR3 is given as listed by TCRdb. CDR3 protein: CASSLTAGGRGAVFF. The chain carries TRBV7-8 and TRBJ2-2; the DNA was not compared with TRBD1, the D call given in the table. Germline V CDR1 and CDR2: SGHVS, FQNEAQ. The CDR3 totals 15 residues, both ends included.

This chain joins TRBV30 and TRBJ1-3; D not certain. The V end lost 5 bases, the J end lost 7 bases, and 15 bases lay between the germline ends. This CDR3 has 13 residues. The V gene's germline CDR1 is GTSNPN and CDR2 SVGIG (reference sequence). DNA of the CDR3: TGTGCCTGGTATGAAGAAAGGTCCAACACCATATATTTT. Protein product: CAWYEERSNTIYF.

In this sample, this clonotype turned up a few times. The V call is TRBV24-1, the J call TRBJ2-3; D unresolved. CDR1 is KGHDR, CDR2 SFDVKD, per germline. The CDR3 has 12 residues. Trimming cost V 3 bases and J 4 bases, with 4 bases left between them. CDR3 nucleotide sequence: TGTGCCACCAGTGATGGTCCAGATACGCAGTATTTT. Protein product: CATSDGPDTQYF.

V is TRBV5-6 and J is TRBJ2-5; TRBD2 agrees at 7 bases. In germline, CDR1 is SGHDT, CDR2 YYEEEE. The CDR3 is 16 residues long. V lost 5 bases and J lost 1; bases outside the gene matches: 11. This chain's CDR3 is CASSFPWGGVQETQYF. Written as DNA, the CDR3 is TGTGCCAGCAGTTTCCCGTGGGGGGGAGTCCAAGAGACCCAGTACTTC. The full variable domain, rest sourced from reference TRBV5-6 and TRBJ2-5, is DAGVTQSPTHLIKTRGQQVTLRCSPKSGHDTVSWYQQALGQGPQFIFQYYEEEERQRGNFPDRFSGHQFPNYSSELNVNALLLGDSALYLCASSFPWGGVQETQYFGPGTRLLVL.

Only a few counts were recorded for this clonotype. The V gene is TRBV5-6, the J gene TRBJ2-5, with 9 bases aligning to TRBD2. Looked up from germline, CDR1 is SGHDT and CDR2 is YYEEEE. This CDR3 contains 19 residues. J gave up 1 base and V 3 bases, and 16 bases lay outside the gene matches. The CDR3 coding sequence is TGTGCCAGCAGCTCCCGTAAAGGGGTAGCGGGAGTGTTCCAAGAGACCCAGTACTTC. Its protein product is CASSSRKGVAGVFQETQYF.

This clonotype was observed a few times. V is TRBV7-9 and J is TRBJ2-7; D is undetermined. Germline CDR1 reads SEHNR; CDR2 reads FQNEAQ (reference sequence). V lost 2 bases and J 6 bases, leaving 8 bases between the germline ends. This CDR3 comprises 12 residues. The CDR3 coding sequence is TGTGCCAGCAGCTTAAGTCTCCCCGAGCAGTACTTC. This gives the protein CASSLSLPEQYF.

The table lists this clonotype with a few counts. The chain has TRBV7-6 and TRBJ1-2; D not certain. V was clipped by 3 bases and J by 6 bases, with 26 bases between them. The CDR3 sequence is 18 residues long. Germline V gene sequence: CDR1 SGHVS, CDR2 FNYEAQ. DNA of the CDR3: TGTGCCAGCAGCTTGCTGTCGGACGGGTCAAAGAGCATGGATGGCTACACCTTC. Protein sequence: CASSLLSDGSKSMDGYTF. Full variable domain (rest looked up from reference TRBV7-6 and TRBJ1-2): GAGVSQSPRYKVTKRGQDVALRCDPISGHVSLYWYRQALGQGPEFLTYFNYEAQQDKSGLPNDRFSAERPEGSISTLTIQRTEQRDSAMYRCASSLLSDGSKSMDGYTFGSGTRLTVV.

This chain uses TRBV6-1 with TRBJ2-7; 8 bases fit TRBD1. The CDR3 contains 16 residues. Per germline, CDR1 MNHNS and CDR2 SASEGT. The junction had 8 bases not matched to a gene; V was cut back by 0 bases and J by 4 bases. The CDR3 DNA follows: TGTGCCAGCAGTGAAGCGTTAGACAGGGGAAAATACGAGCAGTACTTC. Its translation: CASSEALDRGKYEQYF.

The V gene is TRBV7-8, the J gene TRBJ2-3; D remains ambiguous. The V end was cut by 10 bases, the J end by 4 bases, with 18 bases between. The CDR3 is 14 residues long. CDR1 and CDR2 (germline): SGHVS, FQNEAQ. Here the CDR3 reads CATALLDLADTQYF. The CDR3 DNA reads TGTGCCACCGCACTTCTAGATCTTGCAGATACGCAGTATTTT.

The chain is built from TRBV5-6 and TRBJ2-1; possibly TRBD1 or TRBD2 for D (5 bases each). Germline CDR1 reads SGHDT; CDR2 reads YYEEEE. The CDR3 contains 16 residues. V shed 2 bases and J shed 15 bases, with 27 bases lying between them. CDR3 DNA sequence: TGTGCCAGCAGCTTCTCCCGGGACCTCATTGAGCCCCCCTTGTTCTTC. Translation gives CASSFSRDLIEPPLFF.

This clonotype was recorded a few times. This sequence joins TRBV19 and TRBJ1-5; D is uncertain. V was trimmed by 5 bases and J by 2 bases, leaving 13 bases between them. CDR1 and CDR2 from the germline V gene are LNHDA and SQIVND (reference sequence). This CDR3 spans 15 amino acids. The CDR3 region has the DNA TGTGCCAGTAGTCCGGCCGACGCGGGCAATCAGCCCCAGCATTTT. Translation gives CASSPADAGNQPQHF.